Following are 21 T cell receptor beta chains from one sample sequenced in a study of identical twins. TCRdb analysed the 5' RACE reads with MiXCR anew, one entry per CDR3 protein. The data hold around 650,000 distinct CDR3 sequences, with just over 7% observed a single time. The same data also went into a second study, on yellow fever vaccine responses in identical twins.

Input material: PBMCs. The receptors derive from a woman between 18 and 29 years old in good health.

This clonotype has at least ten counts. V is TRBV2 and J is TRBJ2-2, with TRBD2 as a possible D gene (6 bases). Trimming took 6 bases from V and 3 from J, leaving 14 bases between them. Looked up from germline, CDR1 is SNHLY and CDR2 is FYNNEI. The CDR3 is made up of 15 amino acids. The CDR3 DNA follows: TGTGCCAGCAGGACGGGACTTTCCGACACCGGGGAGCTGTTTTTT. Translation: CASRTGLSDTGELFF.

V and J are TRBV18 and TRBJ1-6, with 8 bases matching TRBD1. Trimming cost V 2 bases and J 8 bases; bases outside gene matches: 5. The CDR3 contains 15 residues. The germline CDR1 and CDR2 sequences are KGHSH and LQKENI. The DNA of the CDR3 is TGTGCCAGCTCACCAATAGGACAGGGTGATTCACCCCTCCACTTT. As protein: CASSPIGQGDSPLHF.

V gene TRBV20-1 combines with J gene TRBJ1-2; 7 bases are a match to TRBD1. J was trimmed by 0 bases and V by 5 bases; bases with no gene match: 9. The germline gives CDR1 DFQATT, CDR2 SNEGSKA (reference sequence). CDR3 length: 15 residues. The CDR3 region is CSAGDSDTTNYGYTF. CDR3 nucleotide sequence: TGCAGTGCTGGGGACAGTGATACAACTAACTATGGCTACACCTTC.

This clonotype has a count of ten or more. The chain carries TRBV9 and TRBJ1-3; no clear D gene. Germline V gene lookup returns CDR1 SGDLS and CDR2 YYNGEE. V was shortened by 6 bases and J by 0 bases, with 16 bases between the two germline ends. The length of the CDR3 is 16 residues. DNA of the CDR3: TGTGCCAGCAAACCTGGACGACCCGACTCTGGAAACACCATATATTTT. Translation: CASKPGRPDSGNTIYF. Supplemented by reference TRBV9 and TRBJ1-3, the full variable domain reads DSGVTQTPKHLITATGQRVTLRCSPRSGDLSVYWYQQSLDQGLQFLIQYYNGEERAKGNILERFSAQQFPDLHSELNLSSLELGDSALYFCASKPGRPDSGNTIYFGEGSWLTVV.

CDR3 sequence reads: CSAKDGQSTVTEAFF. The CDR3 DNA is TGCAGTGCCAAAGATGGACAGAGCACGGTGACTGAAGCTTTCTTT. The chain recombines TRBV20-1 with TRBJ1-1, with TRBD1 as a possible D gene (6 bases). Between the trimmed V and J ends, which lost 6 bases and 5 bases, there was a span of 22 bases. The CDR3 totals 15 residues. Germline CDR1 DFQATT, CDR2 SNEGSKA (reference sequence).

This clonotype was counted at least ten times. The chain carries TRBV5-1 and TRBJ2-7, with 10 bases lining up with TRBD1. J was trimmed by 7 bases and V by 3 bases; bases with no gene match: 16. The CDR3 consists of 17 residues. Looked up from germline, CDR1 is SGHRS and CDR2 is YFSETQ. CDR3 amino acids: CASSSTTGGASLIEQYF. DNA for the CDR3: TGCGCCAGCAGCTCTACGACAGGGGGCGCGTCCTTAATTGAGCAGTACTTC. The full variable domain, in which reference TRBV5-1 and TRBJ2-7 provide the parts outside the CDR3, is KAGVTQTPRYLIKTRGQQVTLSCSPISGHRSVSWYQQTPGQGLQFLFEYFSETQRNKGNFPGRFSGRQFSNSRSEMNVSTLELGDSALYLCASSSTTGGASLIEQYFGPGTRLTVT.

The DNA for the CDR3 is TGCAGCGTTTGGACAGATACGCAGTATTTT. This codes for CSVWTDTQYF. The rearrangement joins TRBV29-1 to TRBJ2-3; no clear D gene. The CDR3 has 10 amino acids. The ends were cut back, 5 bases at V and 3 bases at J, with 3 bases in the middle. In germline, CDR1 is SQVTM, CDR2 ANQGSEA.

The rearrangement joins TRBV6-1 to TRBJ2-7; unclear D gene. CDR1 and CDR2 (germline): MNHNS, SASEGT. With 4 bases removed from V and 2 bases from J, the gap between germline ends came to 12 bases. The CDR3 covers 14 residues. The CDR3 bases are TGTGCCAGCAGTGGGCGACGGAATACCTACGAGCAGTACGTC. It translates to CASSGRRNTYEQYV.

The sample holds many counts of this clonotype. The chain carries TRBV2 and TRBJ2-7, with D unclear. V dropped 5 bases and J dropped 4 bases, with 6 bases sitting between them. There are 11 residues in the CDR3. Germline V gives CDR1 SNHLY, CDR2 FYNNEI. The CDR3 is CASSKRYEQYF. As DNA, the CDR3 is TGTGCCAGCAGTAAGAGATACGAGCAGTACTTC.

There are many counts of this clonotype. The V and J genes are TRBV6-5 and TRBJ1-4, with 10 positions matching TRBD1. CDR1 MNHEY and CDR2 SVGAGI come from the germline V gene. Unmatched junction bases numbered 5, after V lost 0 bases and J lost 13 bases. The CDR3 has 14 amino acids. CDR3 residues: CASSYSRDRGLLFF. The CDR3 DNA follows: TGTGCCAGCAGTTACTCGAGGGACAGGGGCTTACTGTTTTTT.

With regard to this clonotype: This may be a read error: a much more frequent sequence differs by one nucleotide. CDR3 nucleotides: TGTGCCAGCAGTTCCCCGACTAGCGGGGGGTTTGATGAGCAGTACTTC. This translates into CASSSPTSGGFDEQYF. The chain carries TRBV28 and TRBJ2-7; 13 bases match TRBD2. Germline V gives CDR1 MDHEN, CDR2 SYDVKM. With V trimmed by 4 bases and J by 7 bases, 10 bases remained unmatched. The CDR3 consists of 16 residues.

CDR3 in amino acids: CSVGDRGRLGRGYNEQFF. CDR3 sequence (DNA): TGCAGCGTGGGGGACAGGGGGCGTTTAGGTCGCGGGTACAATGAGCAGTTCTTC. The chain uses TRBV29-1 and TRBJ2-1; 12 bases align to TRBD1. The V segment lost 6 bases and the J segment 4 bases; nucleotides outside the gene matches: 16. Germline loops: CDR1 SQVTM, CDR2 ANQGSEA. CDR3 length: 18 residues.

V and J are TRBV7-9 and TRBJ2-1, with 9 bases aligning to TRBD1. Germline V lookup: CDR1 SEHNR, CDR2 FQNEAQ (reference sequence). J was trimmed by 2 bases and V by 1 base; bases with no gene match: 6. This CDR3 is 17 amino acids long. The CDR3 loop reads CASSLGDRAWTYNEQFF. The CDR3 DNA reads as TGTGCCAGCAGCTTAGGGGACAGGGCGTGGACCTACAATGAGCAGTTCTTC.

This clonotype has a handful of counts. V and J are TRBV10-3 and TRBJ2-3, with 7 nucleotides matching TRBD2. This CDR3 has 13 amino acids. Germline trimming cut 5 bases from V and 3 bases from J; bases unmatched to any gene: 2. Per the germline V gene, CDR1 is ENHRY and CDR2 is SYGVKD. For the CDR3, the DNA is TGTGCCATCAGTAGCGGGATAACAGATACGCAGTATTTT. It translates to CAISSGITDTQYF.

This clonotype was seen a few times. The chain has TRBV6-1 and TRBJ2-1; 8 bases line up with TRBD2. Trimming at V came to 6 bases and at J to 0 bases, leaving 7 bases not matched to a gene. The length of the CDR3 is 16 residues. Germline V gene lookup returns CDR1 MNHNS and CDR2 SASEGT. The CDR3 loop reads CASSNVRGDSYNEQFF. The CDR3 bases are TGTGCCAGCAGCAACGTGCGGGGGGACTCCTACAATGAGCAGTTCTTC.

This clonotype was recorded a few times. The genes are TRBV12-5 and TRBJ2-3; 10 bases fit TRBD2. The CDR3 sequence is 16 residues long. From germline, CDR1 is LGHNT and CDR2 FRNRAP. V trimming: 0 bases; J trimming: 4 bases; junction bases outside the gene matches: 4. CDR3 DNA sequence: TGTGCTAGTGGTTTGGTATTAGGACTAGCGGCAGATACGCAGTATTTT. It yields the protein CASGLVLGLAADTQYF. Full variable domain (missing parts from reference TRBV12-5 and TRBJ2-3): DARVTQTPRHKVTEMGQEVTMRCQPILGHNTVFWYRQTMMQGLELLAYFRNRAPLDDSGMPKDRFSAEMPDATLATLKIQPSEPRDSAVYFCASGLVLGLAADTQYFGPGTRLTVL.

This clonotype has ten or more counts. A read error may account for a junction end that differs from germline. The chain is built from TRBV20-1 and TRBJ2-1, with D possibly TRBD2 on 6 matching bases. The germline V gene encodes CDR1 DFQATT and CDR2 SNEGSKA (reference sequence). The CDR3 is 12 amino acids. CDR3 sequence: CSARAGHNEQFF. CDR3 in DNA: TGCAGTGCGAGAGCGGGCCACAATGAGCAGTTCTTC.

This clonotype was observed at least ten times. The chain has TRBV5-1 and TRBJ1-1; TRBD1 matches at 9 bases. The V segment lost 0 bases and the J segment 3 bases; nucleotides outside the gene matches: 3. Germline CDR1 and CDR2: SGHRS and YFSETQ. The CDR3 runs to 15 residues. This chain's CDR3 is CASSLATGGYTEAFF. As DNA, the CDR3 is TGCGCCAGCAGCTTGGCCACAGGGGGCTACACTGAAGCTTTCTTT.

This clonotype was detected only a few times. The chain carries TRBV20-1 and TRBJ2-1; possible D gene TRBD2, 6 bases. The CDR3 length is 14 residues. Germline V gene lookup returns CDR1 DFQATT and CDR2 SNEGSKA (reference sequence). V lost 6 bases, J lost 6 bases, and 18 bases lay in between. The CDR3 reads CSAATWRAFNEQFF. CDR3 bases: TGCAGTGCCGCTACGTGGAGGGCTTTCAATGAGCAGTTCTTC.

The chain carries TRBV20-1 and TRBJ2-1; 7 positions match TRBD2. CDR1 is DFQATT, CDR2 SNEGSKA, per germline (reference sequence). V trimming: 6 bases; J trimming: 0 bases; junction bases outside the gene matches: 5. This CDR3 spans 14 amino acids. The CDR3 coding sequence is TGCAGTGCAGCCGGGACTAACTCCTACAATGAGCAGTTCTTC. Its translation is CSAAGTNSYNEQFF.

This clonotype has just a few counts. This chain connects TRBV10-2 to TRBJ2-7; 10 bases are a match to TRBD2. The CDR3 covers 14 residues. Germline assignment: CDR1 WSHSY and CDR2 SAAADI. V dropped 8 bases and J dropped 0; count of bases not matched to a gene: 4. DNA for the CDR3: TGCGCCAGCGGCTCTAGCGGGGGCTCCTACGAGCAGTACTTC. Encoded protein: CASGSSGGSYEQYF.